A selection of T cell receptor beta chains follows, all from one sample in a study of shared clonotypes between healthy human individuals. Only in-frame clones appear in the TCRdb table, and some are missing; sequencing was by immunoSEQ multiplex PCR. In the table there are about 230,000 clones, approximately 65% of which are singletons. The sequenced material came from memory CD4+ T cells sorted from blood. The receptors shown here come from a man younger than 45 in good health. CDR3s include the opening cysteine and the closing phenylalanine or tryptophan. A D gene is named only where the DNA matches it firmly. Only part of the rows carry a size: once, few, many, or a class if the clone is expanded.

abundance: .
d_gene: TRBD1
j_gene: TRBJ2-6
v_gene: TRBV18
CDR3aa: CASSPLPGTGASGANVLTF
CDR3nt: TGTGCCAGCTCACCACTTCCCGGGACAGGGGCCTCTGGGGCCAACGTCCTGACTTTC

abundance: .
d_gene: TRBD1
j_gene: TRBJ2-1
v_gene: TRBV29-1
CDR3aa: CSVERTGGINEQFF
CDR3nt: TGCAGCGTTGAAAGGACAGGGGGAATCAATGAGCAGTTCTTC

abundance: .
d_gene: .
j_gene: TRBJ1-4
v_gene: TRBV18
CDR3aa: CASSRRTPATNEKLFF
CDR3nt: TGTGCCAGCTCACGGAGGACCCCCGCAACTAATGAAAAACTGTTTTTT

abundance: .
d_gene: TRBD1
j_gene: TRBJ2-5
v_gene: TRBV28
CDR3aa: CASSLYLQGAYQETQYF
CDR3nt: TGTGCCAGCAGTTTATATCTACAGGGGGCCTATCAAGAGACCCAGTACTTC

abundance: many
d_gene: .
j_gene: TRBJ2-4
v_gene: TRBV18
CDR3aa: CASSPDGENIQYF
CDR3nt: TGTGCCAGCTCACCAGACGGGGAGAACATTCAGTACTTC

abundance: .
d_gene: .
j_gene: TRBJ1-1
v_gene: TRBV19
CDR3aa: CASTREGTGTTEAFF
CDR3nt: TGTGCCAGTACCCGAGAGGGAACAGGGACCACTGAAGCTTTCTTT

abundance: many
d_gene: .
j_gene: TRBJ1-2
v_gene: TRBV5-4
CDR3aa: CASSPGGRDTNYGYTF
CDR3nt: TGTGCCAGCAGCCCGGGAGGCAGAGATACTAACTATGGCTACACCTTC

abundance: .
d_gene: TRBD2
j_gene: TRBJ2-1
v_gene: TRBV9
CDR3aa: CASSPTSVSYNEQFF
CDR3nt: TGTGCCAGCAGCCCGACTAGCGTGTCCTACAATGAGCAGTTCTTC

abundance: .
d_gene: .
j_gene: TRBJ2-2
v_gene: TRBV6-4
CDR3aa: CASSEQRNTGELFF
CDR3nt: TGTGCCAGCAGTGAGCAACGGAACACCGGGGAGCTGTTTTTT

abundance: .
d_gene: .
j_gene: TRBJ2-1
v_gene: TRBV29-1
CDR3aa: CSVEGVGYNEQFF
CDR3nt: TGCAGCGTTGAGGGGGTCGGCTACAATGAGCAGTTCTTC

abundance: .
d_gene: .
j_gene: TRBJ2-5
v_gene: TRBV28
CDR3aa: CASSTYETQYF
CDR3nt: TGTGCCAGCAGTACCTACGAGACCCAGTACTTC

abundance: .
d_gene: .
j_gene: TRBJ1-2
v_gene: TRBV6-1
CDR3aa: CASMIGQGYTF
CDR3nt: TGTGCCAGCATGATAGGGCAAGGCTACACCTTC

abundance: few
d_gene: TRBD1
j_gene: TRBJ1-5
v_gene: TRBV28
CDR3aa: CASSPGQGYQPQHF
CDR3nt: TGTGCCAGCAGTCCGGGACAGGGTTATCAGCCCCAGCATTTT

abundance: .
d_gene: TRBD2
j_gene: TRBJ2-3
v_gene: TRBV4-3
CDR3aa: CASSLTGLEGPRTQYF
CDR3nt: TGCGCCAGCAGCTTAACAGGACTAGAAGGGCCCCGTACGCAGTATTTT

abundance: few
d_gene: .
j_gene: TRBJ1-3
v_gene: TRBV6-5
CDR3aa: CASSYGSGNTIYF
CDR3nt: TGTGCCAGCAGTTATGGCTCTGGAAACACCATATATTTT

abundance: .
d_gene: TRBD1
j_gene: TRBJ1-2
v_gene: TRBV25-1
CDR3aa: CASSEPGGGYGYTF
CDR3nt: TGTGCCAGCAGTGAACCAGGGGGGGGCTATGGCTACACCTTC

abundance: .
d_gene: TRBD2
j_gene: TRBJ2-1
v_gene: TRBV7-2
CDR3aa: CASSLELAESSYNEQFF
CDR3nt: TGTGCCAGCAGCTTAGAACTAGCGGAAAGCTCCTACAATGAGCAGTTCTTC

abundance: .
d_gene: TRBD1
j_gene: TRBJ2-5
v_gene: TRBV7-2
CDR3aa: CASSSQGQGAWETQYF
CDR3nt: TGTGCCAGCAGCTCTCAAGGACAGGGGGCATGGGAGACCCAGTACTTC

abundance: .
d_gene: .
j_gene: TRBJ1-2
v_gene: TRBV28
CDR3aa: CATESRGGANYGYTF
CDR3nt: TGTGCCACCGAGTCTCGTGGGGGGGCCAACTATGGCTACACCTTC

abundance: .
d_gene: .
j_gene: TRBJ1-1
v_gene: TRBV28
CDR3aa: CASSALWFGGTEAFF
CDR3nt: TGTGCCAGCAGTGCCCTGTGGTTTGGGGGCACTGAAGCTTTCTTT

abundance: .
d_gene: .
j_gene: TRBJ1-2
v_gene: TRBV10-3
CDR3aa: CATRDLADYGYTF
CDR3nt: TGTGCCACCCGGGATTTGGCTGACTATGGCTACACCTTC

abundance: many
d_gene: .
j_gene: TRBJ2-7
v_gene: TRBV4-1
CDR3aa: CASSQPGRASSYEQYF
CDR3nt: TGCGCCAGCAGCCAGCCGGGGCGGGCCAGCTCCTACGAGCAGTACTTC